These T cell receptor beta chains were read from a single sample in a study of blood T cell repertoires in COVID-19. Measured with immunoSEQ multiplex PCR; TCRdb has only the in-frame clones, and not every one. This sample has around 150,000 clones; roughly 80% occur once, and the top ten carry 3% to 4.5%. The sample taken for sequencing was peripheral blood. Source of these receptors: a woman at least 80 years old with acute or convalescent COVID-19. CDR3s include the opening cysteine and the closing phenylalanine or tryptophan. Fields, in order: J gene, clone size, D gene, V gene, CDR3 DNA, CDR3 protein. A D gene is named only where the DNA matches it firmly. The size of a clone is reported for some rows only, either as once, few or many, or as a class for expanded clones.

J: TRBJ1-3; size: once; D: TRBD1; V: TRBV5-4; DNA: TGTGCCAGCCAGCTGCGGCAGGGGGCCCGAATTTCTGGAAACACCATATATTTT; CDR3: CASQLRQGARISGNTIYF
J: TRBJ2-1; size: .; D: TRBD2; V: TRBV7-9; DNA: TGTGCCAGCAGCTTCCTAGCGGGGGGGCCGGTTGAGCAGTTCTTC; CDR3: CASSFLAGGPVEQFF
J: TRBJ1-1; size: .; D: .; V: TRBV25-1; DNA: TGTGCCAGCAGTGAGGCCCGGGGAGTGAGTGGTGAAGCTTTCTTT; CDR3: CASSEARGVSGEAFF
J: TRBJ1-2; size: .; D: .; V: TRBV2; DNA: TGTGCCAGCAGTGAGGCCAGTACAAACTATGGCTACACCTTC; CDR3: CASSEASTNYGYTF
J: TRBJ1-2; size: .; D: .; V: TRBV11-2; DNA: TGTGCCAGCAGCTTAGGGAGGGGCTACACCTTC; CDR3: CASSLGRGYTF
J: TRBJ2-3; size: few; D: TRBD1; V: TRBV14; DNA: TGTGCCAGCAGCCGCCGACAGGGGGGGGATACGCAGTATTTT; CDR3: CASSRRQGGDTQYF
J: TRBJ2-4; size: .; D: TRBD1; V: TRBV12-3/TRBV12-4; DNA: TGTGCCAGCAGTCCTAGACAGGGGCTCATTCAGTACTTC; CDR3: CASSPRQGLIQYF
J: TRBJ2-3; size: .; D: TRBD1; V: TRBV5-1; DNA: TGCGCCAGCAGCTTGGTAATGGACAGGGGAAAAGATACGCAGTATTTT; CDR3: CASSLVMDRGKDTQYF
J: TRBJ2-7; size: .; D: .; V: TRBV18; DNA: TGTGCCAGCTCACCGTCCTCGTCCTACGAGCAGTACTTC; CDR3: CASSPSSSYEQYF
J: TRBJ1-2; size: .; D: .; V: TRBV6-2/TRBV6-3; DNA: TGTGCCAGCAGTTACCTCGGCCAGGCAATCAAAAGGTTC; CDR3: CASSYLGQAIKRF
J: TRBJ2-1; size: .; D: TRBD2; V: TRBV7-8; DNA: TGTGCCAGCAGCTTAGGGGCGGGAGGGGTCAATGAGCAGTTCTTC; CDR3: CASSLGAGGVNEQFF
J: TRBJ1-5; size: .; D: TRBD1; V: TRBV3-1/TRBV3-2; DNA: TGTGCCAGCAGCCAAGATTCAACAGGGGGCCAGCCCCAGCATTTT; CDR3: CASSQDSTGGQPQHF
J: TRBJ1-6; size: .; D: TRBD1; V: TRBV4-2; DNA: TGTGCCAGCAGCCAAGTTCGGGACAGGGGGTCACCCCTCCACTTT; CDR3: CASSQVRDRGSPLHF
J: TRBJ2-1; size: few; D: TRBD2; V: TRBV7-8; DNA: TGTGCCAGCAGCGTCACGCCCACTAGCGGAGTCAGCTCCTACAATGAGCAGTTCTTC; CDR3: CASSVTPTSGVSSYNEQFF
J: TRBJ1-4; size: few; D: .; V: TRBV15; DNA: TGTGCCACCAGCAGATCTACAGGGAATGGAGAAAAACTGTTTTTT; CDR3: CATSRSTGNGEKLFF
J: TRBJ2-5; size: .; D: TRBD2; V: TRBV4-1; DNA: TGCGCCAGCAGCCAAGGAGTTGCAGCGGGGGGGGAGACCCAGTACTTC; CDR3: CASSQGVAAGGETQYF
J: TRBJ1-3; size: .; D: .; V: TRBV3-1/TRBV3-2; DNA: TGTGCCAGCAGCCAAAGTTTTGGACAGCGAAACACCATATATTTT; CDR3: CASSQSFGQRNTIYF
J: TRBJ1-1; size: .; D: TRBD1; V: TRBV19; DNA: TGTGCCAGTAGTATAGATCCGGGACAGGGGGCGGCGGGAGCTCTCTCTGAAGCTTTCTTT; CDR3: CASSIDPGQGAAGALSEAFF
J: TRBJ2-7; size: .; D: TRBD2; V: TRBV9; DNA: TGTGCCAGCAGCGTAGGTGGGACTAATCTCCATTACGAGCAGTACTTC; CDR3: CASSVGGTNLHYEQYF
J: TRBJ1-5; size: .; D: .; V: TRBV6-5; DNA: TGTGCCAGCAGTTACAAAACAGGTGGGCATCAGCCCCAGCATTTT; CDR3: CASSYKTGGHQPQHF
J: TRBJ2-2; size: .; D: TRBD1; V: TRBV2; DNA: TGTGCCAGCAGCTGGGGAAGGGGGCGCCGGGAGCTGTTTTTT; CDR3: CASSWGRGRRELFF
J: TRBJ1-5; size: once; D: TRBD1; V: TRBV2; DNA: TGTGCCAGCAGTGAAGGTTTAGGGGGCGGTCAGCCCCAGCATTTT; CDR3: CASSEGLGGGQPQHF
J: TRBJ1-1; size: .; D: .; V: TRBV12-3/TRBV12-4; DNA: TGTGCCAGCAGCGCCTCCGGAGAGGTTGAAGCTTTCTTT; CDR3: CASSASGEVEAFF
J: TRBJ1-1; size: .; D: .; V: TRBV6-5; DNA: TGTGCCAGCAGTTGGGGCCGGAACACTGAAGCTTTCTTT; CDR3: CASSWGRNTEAFF
J: TRBJ2-1; size: .; D: TRBD2; V: TRBV19; DNA: TGTGCCAGTAGTATCCCCACGACTAGCGGGAGGGCCCGCCTCTCCTACAATGAGCAGTTCTTC; CDR3: CASSIPTTSGRARLSYNEQFF
J: TRBJ2-2; size: .; D: TRBD2; V: TRBV5-4; DNA: TGTGCCAGCAGCGGCAGACTAGCGGGGGGGCCTCAGGCCACCGGGGAGCTGTTTTTT; CDR3: CASSGRLAGGPQATGELFF
J: TRBJ2-3; size: .; D: TRBD2; V: TRBV2; DNA: TGTGCCAGCAGTGAAGGTGCGGGGGGCCCTAGCACAGATACGCAGTATTTT; CDR3: CASSEGAGGPSTDTQYF
J: TRBJ1-5; size: .; D: .; V: TRBV2; DNA: TGTGCCAGCAGTGAAGGGACAGCTCCGCAACGGCCCCAGCATTTT; CDR3: CASSEGTAPQRPQHF
J: TRBJ1-3; size: .; D: .; V: TRBV11-2; DNA: TGTGCCAGCAGCTTCTTGGGGCTCCTGGGAAACACCATATATTTT; CDR3: CASSFLGLLGNTIYF
J: TRBJ2-5; size: .; D: .; V: TRBV19; DNA: TGTGCCAGTAACAGGGTTGGAGAGACCCAGTACTTC; CDR3: CASNRVGETQYF
J: TRBJ2-1; size: .; D: .; V: TRBV19; DNA: TGTGCCAGTAGTATCCGGGGAGGTGCTGACGGTGAGCAGTTCTTC; CDR3: CASSIRGGADGEQFF
J: TRBJ2-3; size: .; D: .; V: TRBV18; DNA: TGTGCCAGCTCGCCGGGGAATGCAGATACGCAGTATTTT; CDR3: CASSPGNADTQYF
J: TRBJ1-2; size: .; D: TRBD1; V: TRBV5-1; DNA: TGCGCCAGCAGCTTGGAGACAGGGGCCTATGGCTACACCTTC; CDR3: CASSLETGAYGYTF
J: TRBJ2-7; size: .; D: TRBD2; V: TRBV19; DNA: TGTGCCAGTAGTCATCGGACTAGCGGGATGTACGAGCAGTACTTC; CDR3: CASSHRTSGMYEQYF
J: TRBJ1-5; size: .; D: .; V: TRBV7-8; DNA: TGTGCCAGCAGCTTAGTAGAGAATCAGCCCCAGCATTTT; CDR3: CASSLVENQPQHF
J: TRBJ2-2; size: few; D: .; V: TRBV7-3; DNA: TGTGCCAGCAGCTTAACTCAGGAACCCACCGGGGAGCTGTTTTTT; CDR3: CASSLTQEPTGELFF
J: TRBJ2-5; size: .; D: TRBD1; V: TRBV7-2; DNA: TGTGCCAGCAGGACAGGGGGCGGAGAGACCCAGTACTTC; CDR3: CASRTGGGETQYF
J: TRBJ2-3; size: .; D: TRBD2; V: TRBV7-3; DNA: TGTGCCAGCAGCTTGAGATCTAGCGGGGGTTTCACAGATACGCAGTATTTT; CDR3: CASSLRSSGGFTDTQYF
J: TRBJ2-3; size: .; D: .; V: TRBV18; DNA: TGTGCCAGCTCACCACTCAAAGCCACAGATACGCAGTATTTT; CDR3: CASSPLKATDTQYF
J: TRBJ1-1; size: .; D: TRBD1; V: TRBV18; DNA: TGTGCCAGCTCACCCTTGAGACAGGGGGCCAATACTGAAGCTTTCTTT; CDR3: CASSPLRQGANTEAFF
J: TRBJ2-3; size: .; D: .; V: TRBV11-2; DNA: TGTGCCAGCAGCAGGTGGACAAATACGCAGTATTTT; CDR3: CASSRWTNTQYF
J: TRBJ1-1; size: .; D: TRBD1; V: TRBV19; DNA: TGTGCCAGTATCACTCAGGGGGCGCGGGCGAGCACTGAAGCTTTCTTT; CDR3: CASITQGARASTEAFF
J: TRBJ1-5; size: .; D: TRBD1; V: TRBV4-2; DNA: TGTGCCAGCAGCCAAGTCACTATTAGGCAGGGGGCCAATCAGCCCCAGCATTTT; CDR3: CASSQVTIRQGANQPQHF
J: TRBJ1-2; size: .; D: TRBD1; V: TRBV6-1; DNA: TGTGCCAGCAGTGCGGGGACAGGCGTCGTTAACTATGGCTACACCTTC; CDR3: CASSAGTGVVNYGYTF
J: TRBJ1-1; size: .; D: TRBD1; V: TRBV10-3; DNA: TGTGCCATCAGATCCCACATTACAGGGGGCACTGAAGCTTTCTTT; CDR3: CAIRSHITGGTEAFF
J: TRBJ2-5; size: .; D: TRBD1; V: TRBV29-1; DNA: TGCAGCGTTGAAGATACTAGGACAGGGGGAGAGACCCAGTACTTC; CDR3: CSVEDTRTGGETQYF
J: TRBJ1-1; size: .; D: .; V: TRBV7-8; DNA: TGTGCCAGCAGCTTAGATGCGGGGAACACTGAAGCTTTCTTT; CDR3: CASSLDAGNTEAFF
J: TRBJ2-3; size: .; D: TRBD1; V: TRBV4-3; DNA: TGCGCCAGCAGCCAGAGGAACAGGGGGCAGGATACGCAGTATTTT; CDR3: CASSQRNRGQDTQYF
J: TRBJ2-7; size: .; D: TRBD2; V: TRBV11-2; DNA: TGTGCCAGCAGCTTAGGGCTAGCGGGAGTCTACGAGCAGTACTTC; CDR3: CASSLGLAGVYEQYF
J: TRBJ1-2; size: .; D: TRBD1; V: TRBV19; DNA: TGTGCCAGTAGTGGAGAGACAGGGGGCGCCCGTGGCTACACCTTC; CDR3: CASSGETGGARGYTF